This is a list of T cell receptor beta chains from one sample in a study of control samples from healthy donors and cancer patients. The repertoire was sequenced with immunoSEQ multiplex PCR; TCRdb's copy has only in-frame clones and lacks some. The data hold some 150,000 clones, with 89% observed a single time. The sample consisted of blood. The receptor set was obtained from a man aged 25-45 years in good health. CDR3s include the opening cysteine and the closing phenylalanine or tryptophan. Each record gives: clone size, J gene, D gene, V gene, CDR3 DNA, CDR3 protein. The D gene is left open where the match is weak. Size values are once, few and many counts, or a class for expanded clones, and some rows have none.

size: -; J: TRBJ2-5; D: -; V: TRBV7-2; DNA: TGTGCCAGCACTCAGAGGGCGTACCAAGAGACCCAGTACTTC; CDR3: CASTQRAYQETQYF
size: medium-sized; J: TRBJ2-7; D: TRBD2; V: TRBV4-2; DNA: TGTGCCAGCAGCCAAACTAGCGGGGGGGCGTCCTACGAGCAGTACTTC; CDR3: CASSQTSGGASYEQYF
size: -; J: TRBJ2-2; D: -; V: TRBV9; DNA: TGTGCCAGCAGCGCCCGGACGTTCACCGGGGAGCTGTTTTTT; CDR3: CASSARTFTGELFF
size: -; J: TRBJ1-1; D: -; V: TRBV29-1; DNA: TGCAGCGTTGAGCCACTTGGGGGCTACACTGAAGCTTTCTTT; CDR3: CSVEPLGGYTEAFF
size: -; J: TRBJ2-1; D: -; V: TRBV5-5; DNA: TGTGCCAGCAGCTTTGGGGGCGCCGTAGGTAATGAGCAGTTCTTC; CDR3: CASSFGGAVGNEQFF
size: -; J: TRBJ2-7; D: -; V: TRBV18; DNA: TGTGCCAGCTCACCCGGGACTCTATCCTACGAGCAGTACTTC; CDR3: CASSPGTLSYEQYF
size: -; J: TRBJ2-7; D: -; V: TRBV7-9; DNA: TGTGCCAGCAGCTTAGCAACCGGGGGACCTTCCTACGAGCAGTACTTC; CDR3: CASSLATGGPSYEQYF
size: -; J: TRBJ2-7; D: -; V: TRBV12-3/TRBV12-4; DNA: TGTGCCAGGCAAGTCGACACCTCCTACGAGCAGTACTTC; CDR3: CARQVDTSYEQYF
size: -; J: TRBJ2-5; D: -; V: TRBV4-3; DNA: TGCGCCAGCAGCTCCTCGGGTAGCCAAGAGACCCAGTACTTC; CDR3: CASSSSGSQETQYF
size: -; J: TRBJ2-7; D: -; V: TRBV7-9; DNA: TGTGCCAGCAGCTTAGAGTCCGCGTACGGGCAGTACTTC; CDR3: CASSLESAYGQYF
size: few; J: TRBJ2-7; D: -; V: TRBV19; DNA: TGTGCCAGTAGTATAGGCGTCCCCTACGAGCAGTACTTC; CDR3: CASSIGVPYEQYF
size: -; J: TRBJ2-7; D: TRBD2; V: TRBV19; DNA: TGTGCCAGTAGGCCGGGGGGGGAGCAGTACTTC; CDR3: CASRPGGEQYF
size: -; J: TRBJ1-4; D: -; V: TRBV19; DNA: TGTGCCAGTAGTAACCGGGCCCTAAATGAAAAACTGTTTTTT; CDR3: CASSNRALNEKLFF
size: -; J: TRBJ2-3; D: -; V: TRBV5-1; DNA: TGCGCCAGCAGCCGAAGCACAGATACGCAGTATTTT; CDR3: CASSRSTDTQYF
size: -; J: TRBJ1-3; D: TRBD1; V: TRBV6-6; DNA: TGTGCCAGCAGTTACTCGCGACAGGGGACTGGAAACACCATATATTTT; CDR3: CASSYSRQGTGNTIYF
size: -; J: TRBJ2-1; D: -; V: TRBV9; DNA: TGTGCCAGCAGTCAAGGAGGGGGTTTGGATGAGCAGTTCTTC; CDR3: CASSQGGGLDEQFF
size: -; J: TRBJ2-5; D: -; V: TRBV5-1; DNA: TGCGCCAGCAGCCCAGACAGACAAGAGACCCAGTACTTC; CDR3: CASSPDRQETQYF
size: -; J: TRBJ1-6; D: TRBD1; V: TRBV19; DNA: TGTGCCAGTAGTATTCCGACAGGGGGTAACTATAATTCACCCCTCCACTTT; CDR3: CASSIPTGGNYNSPLHF
size: -; J: TRBJ2-1; D: -; V: TRBV9; DNA: TGTGCCAGCAGCGAAGCGGGCAATGAGCAGTTCTTC; CDR3: CASSEAGNEQFF
size: -; J: TRBJ1-2; D: -; V: TRBV6-5; DNA: TGTGCCAGCACCCAGCCTACAGGGAACTATGGCTACACCTTC; CDR3: CASTQPTGNYGYTF
size: -; J: TRBJ1-1; D: -; V: TRBV7-9; DNA: TGTGCCAGCAGCCGTTTTAACACTGAAGCTTTCTTT; CDR3: CASSRFNTEAFF
size: once; J: TRBJ2-3; D: TRBD2; V: TRBV7-2; DNA: TGTGCCAGCAGCACGGAACGACTAGCGGGGGGGCAAGATACGCAGTATTTT; CDR3: CASSTERLAGGQDTQYF